A selection of T cell receptor beta chains follows, all from one sample in a study of blood T cell repertoires in COVID-19. Sequenced by immunoSEQ multiplex PCR; TCRdb stores in-frame clones only, minus some. The data show 220,000 or so clones, about 80% seen once. Source material: peripheral blood. The source of these receptors is a young woman who had recovered from COVID-19. The CDR3 runs from the conserved cysteine through the conserved F or W. A D gene is named only where the DNA matches it firmly. Rows may omit the clone size; those that give it use once, few, many or a size class.

cdr3_length d_call j_call v_call clone_size cdr3_nt cdr3_aa
22 NA TRBJ2-3 TRBV5-3 NA TGTGCCAGAAGCCCTACGGGCCCAGACAGGCGGGCCTCACCCACTAGCACAGATACGCAGTATTTT CARSPTGPDRRASPTSTDTQYF
13 NA TRBJ2-7 TRBV10-3 NA TGTGCCATCTCAGGGGACATCACCTACGAGCAGTACTTC CAISGDITYEQYF
13 NA TRBJ2-7 TRBV14 NA TGTGCCAGCAGCCAAGGGCTAGATGTCAGGCAGTACTTC CASSQGLDVRQYF
18 TRBD2 TRBJ2-3 TRBV28 NA TGTGCCAGCAGTTCCCTTTGGGCAAAAAGCGGGAGGGCACATACGCAGTATTTT CASSSLWAKSGRAHTQYF
15 NA TRBJ2-3 TRBV27 once TGTGCCAGCAGTTTGACGGTCCGGGATGTGGATACGCAGTATTTT CASSLTVRDVDTQYF
12 NA TRBJ1-5 TRBV24-1 NA TGTGCCACCAGTGAGGGGGCTCGCCCCCAGCATTTT CATSEGARPQHF
11 TRBD2 TRBJ2-1 TRBV13 once TGTGCCAGCAGCCGGGGGGATGAGCAGTTCTTC CASSRGDEQFF
15 TRBD1 TRBJ1-6 TRBV28 once TGTGCCAGCAGTGACAGGGGAAACTACAATTCACCCCTCCACTTT CASSDRGNYNSPLHF
16 TRBD1 TRBJ2-7 TRBV28 many TGTGCCAGCAGTCCCCGTGGGACAGGACCCTTGGGGGAGCAGTACTTC CASSPRGTGPLGEQYF
15 NA TRBJ1-1 TRBV9 few TGTGCCAGCAGCGTACGTTCCTCAGTGAACACTGAAGCTTTCTTT CASSVRSSVNTEAFF
13 NA TRBJ1-5 TRBV12-3/TRBV12-4 NA TGTGCCAGCAGTTTAAGCGGGGATCAGCCCCAGCATTTT CASSLSGDQPQHF